The rows below give T cell receptor beta chains drawn from one sample of a study of CD8 T cells in ankylosing spondylitis. MiXCR was run by TCRdb on the 5' RACE reads, yielding one entry per CDR3 protein. The sample shows more than 30,000 distinct CDR3 sequences, 13% of them seen only once. Input material: synovial fluid, either unsorted or a sorted T cell fraction (not recorded which). These receptors originate from a male donor with ankylosing spondylitis. CDR3s include the opening cysteine and the closing phenylalanine or tryptophan. The order of the fields is D gene, J gene, V gene, clone size, CDR3 protein, CDR3 DNA. The D gene is left open where the match is weak. Part of the rows lack a size; the others show once, few, many or a class for expanded clones.

d_call: NA; j_call: TRBJ1-2; v_call: TRBV24-1; clone_size: once; cdr3_aa: CATSDSGDGYTF; cdr3_nt: TGTGCCACCAGTGATTCGGGGGATGGCTACACCTTC
d_call: NA; j_call: TRBJ1-2; v_call: TRBV7-9; clone_size: NA; cdr3_aa: CASSLAQGTAYGYTF; cdr3_nt: TGTGCCAGCAGCTTAGCCCAGGGGACCGCCTATGGCTACACCTTC
d_call: NA; j_call: TRBJ1-1; v_call: TRBV15; clone_size: few; cdr3_aa: CATSGGFGTEAFF; cdr3_nt: TGTGCCACCAGCGGAGGGTTCGGCACTGAAGCTTTCTTT
d_call: TRBD2; j_call: TRBJ2-1; v_call: TRBV2; clone_size: many; cdr3_aa: CASTPRLAGENEQFF; cdr3_nt: TGTGCCAGCACCCCGCGACTAGCGGGAGAAAATGAGCAGTTCTTC
d_call: NA; j_call: TRBJ1-3; v_call: TRBV10-3; clone_size: once; cdr3_aa: CAISESAVTSGNTIYF; cdr3_nt: TGTGCCATCAGTGAGTCGGCGGTGACCTCTGGAAACACCATATATTTT
d_call: TRBD2; j_call: TRBJ2-6; v_call: TRBV10-2; clone_size: many; cdr3_aa: CASSEGTSHSGANVLTF; cdr3_nt: TGCGCCAGCAGTGAGGGGACTAGTCACTCTGGGGCCAACGTCCTGACTTTC
d_call: TRBD2; j_call: TRBJ2-1; v_call: TRBV27; clone_size: NA; cdr3_aa: CASSPSGGALYNEQFF; cdr3_nt: TGTGCCAGCAGTCCCAGCGGGGGGGCCCTATACAATGAGCAGTTCTTC
d_call: NA; j_call: TRBJ2-5; v_call: TRBV20-1; clone_size: NA; cdr3_aa: CSAREAASWQTQYF; cdr3_nt: TGCAGTGCTAGAGAGGCGGCTAGCTGGCAGACCCAGTACTTC
d_call: TRBD1; j_call: TRBJ2-2; v_call: TRBV6-5; clone_size: NA; cdr3_aa: CASSYSPDRGAGELFF; cdr3_nt: TGTGCCAGCAGTTACTCTCCGGACAGGGGAGCCGGGGAGCTGTTTTTT
d_call: NA; j_call: TRBJ2-5; v_call: TRBV25-1; clone_size: NA; cdr3_aa: CASSEPAGEPQETQYF; cdr3_nt: TGTGCCAGCAGTGAACCCGCAGGGGAACCCCAAGAGACCCAGTACTTC
d_call: NA; j_call: TRBJ1-3; v_call: TRBV7-9; clone_size: NA; cdr3_aa: CASSSRTSSSGNTIYF; cdr3_nt: TGTGCCAGCAGCTCCCGAACCTCGAGCTCTGGAAACACCATATATTTT
d_call: NA; j_call: TRBJ2-2; v_call: TRBV4-2; clone_size: NA; cdr3_aa: CASSQGLPPGELFF; cdr3_nt: TGTGCCAGCAGCCAAGGACTCCCCCCCGGGGAGCTGTTTTTT
d_call: TRBD1; j_call: TRBJ1-2; v_call: TRBV6-6; clone_size: few; cdr3_aa: CASRPPEGAGYTF; cdr3_nt: TGTGCCAGCAGGCCCCCCGAGGGGGCTGGCTACACCTTC
d_call: NA; j_call: TRBJ2-7; v_call: TRBV10-2; clone_size: many; cdr3_aa: CASSGRTDSSYEQYF; cdr3_nt: TGCGCCAGCAGTGGGAGGACAGATAGCTCCTACGAGCAGTACTTC
d_call: NA; j_call: TRBJ2-1; v_call: TRBV4-1; clone_size: many; cdr3_aa: CASSQVASSSYNEQFF; cdr3_nt: TGCGCCAGCAGCCAAGTAGCCTCTTCTTCCTACAATGAGCAGTTCTTC
d_call: NA; j_call: TRBJ2-1; v_call: TRBV6-2/TRBV6-3; clone_size: NA; cdr3_aa: CASSPAFSYNEQFF; cdr3_nt: TGTGCCAGCAGTCCAGCGTTCTCCTACAATGAGCAGTTCTTC
d_call: NA; j_call: TRBJ2-2; v_call: TRBV29-1; clone_size: NA; cdr3_aa: CSGGSGELFF; cdr3_nt: TGCAGCGGGGGCTCCGGGGAGCTGTTTTTT
d_call: NA; j_call: TRBJ1-1; v_call: TRBV9; clone_size: NA; cdr3_aa: CASSVAGSGSDEAFF; cdr3_nt: TGTGCCAGCAGCGTAGCCGGCAGCGGCAGCGATGAAGCTTTCTTT
d_call: NA; j_call: TRBJ1-2; v_call: TRBV4-3; clone_size: few; cdr3_aa: CASSSTWRRSEGYGYTF; cdr3_nt: TGCGCCAGCAGCTCGACCTGGCGCAGGTCCGAGGGCTATGGCTACACCTTC
d_call: TRBD1; j_call: TRBJ2-1; v_call: TRBV6-1; clone_size: many; cdr3_aa: CASSPAGTGDYNEQFF; cdr3_nt: TGTGCCAGCAGCCCCGCCGGGACAGGCGATTACAATGAGCAGTTCTTC
d_call: NA; j_call: TRBJ2-7; v_call: TRBV28; clone_size: many; cdr3_aa: CASTPNSYEQYF; cdr3_nt: TGTGCCAGCACCCCCAACTCCTACGAGCAGTACTTC
d_call: NA; j_call: TRBJ1-5; v_call: TRBV4-2; clone_size: many; cdr3_aa: CASSLDLTGSQPQHF; cdr3_nt: TGTGCCAGCAGCCTTGATTTGACAGGCAGTCAGCCCCAGCATTTT
d_call: TRBD1; j_call: TRBJ1-2; v_call: TRBV28; clone_size: few; cdr3_aa: CASSLGAGTGGYGYTF; cdr3_nt: TGTGCCAGCAGTTTAGGGGCCGGGACAGGGGGCTATGGCTACACCTTC
d_call: NA; j_call: TRBJ2-7; v_call: TRBV7-9; clone_size: many; cdr3_aa: CASSLDQGLEQYF; cdr3_nt: TGTGCCAGCAGCTTAGACCAGGGGCTCGAGCAGTACTTC
d_call: TRBD1; j_call: TRBJ2-7; v_call: TRBV7-8; clone_size: many; cdr3_aa: CASSPTGGRSGEPYEQYF; cdr3_nt: TGTGCCAGCAGCCCGACAGGGGGAAGGAGCGGGGAACCCTACGAGCAGTACTTC
d_call: TRBD1; j_call: TRBJ1-1; v_call: TRBV28; clone_size: many; cdr3_aa: CASSLSRGMNTEAFF; cdr3_nt: TGTGCCAGCAGTTTAAGCAGGGGGATGAACACTGAAGCTTTCTTT
d_call: TRBD2; j_call: TRBJ2-2; v_call: TRBV28; clone_size: many; cdr3_aa: CASSDRLAGVDGELFF; cdr3_nt: TGTGCCAGCAGCGACCGACTAGCGGGAGTCGACGGGGAGCTGTTTTTT
d_call: NA; j_call: TRBJ2-7; v_call: TRBV7-9; clone_size: many; cdr3_aa: CASSSPLGPYEQYF; cdr3_nt: TGTGCCAGCAGCTCCCCCTTGGGCCCCTACGAGCAGTACTTC
d_call: TRBD2; j_call: TRBJ2-5; v_call: TRBV7-9; clone_size: NA; cdr3_aa: CASSPLAGGGETQYF; cdr3_nt: TGTGCCAGCAGCCCACTAGCGGGAGGTGGGGAGACCCAGTACTTC
d_call: NA; j_call: TRBJ2-6; v_call: TRBV7-9; clone_size: few; cdr3_aa: CASSLAQGSGANVLTF; cdr3_nt: TGTGCCAGCAGCTTAGCGCAGGGATCTGGGGCCAACGTCCTGACTTTC
d_call: TRBD2; j_call: TRBJ2-7; v_call: TRBV27; clone_size: NA; cdr3_aa: CASSRIAGGTYEQYF; cdr3_nt: TGTGCCAGCAGTCGGATAGCGGGGGGGACCTACGAGCAGTACTTC
d_call: NA; j_call: TRBJ1-1; v_call: TRBV29-1; clone_size: NA; cdr3_aa: CSASSGTEAFF; cdr3_nt: TGCAGCGCAAGCTCCGGCACTGAAGCTTTCTTT
d_call: NA; j_call: TRBJ2-7; v_call: TRBV5-5; clone_size: many; cdr3_aa: CASSWDKGEYF; cdr3_nt: TGTGCCAGCAGCTGGGACAAGGGGGAGTACTTC
d_call: NA; j_call: TRBJ1-2; v_call: TRBV5-1; clone_size: once; cdr3_aa: CASSSNDQANYGYTF; cdr3_nt: TGCGCCAGCAGCTCGAACGACCAGGCTAACTATGGCTACACCTTC
d_call: NA; j_call: TRBJ1-4; v_call: TRBV28; clone_size: few; cdr3_aa: CASSLKGGFHEKLFF; cdr3_nt: TGTGCCAGCAGTTTAAAAGGCGGCTTCCATGAAAAACTGTTTTTT
d_call: NA; j_call: TRBJ1-5; v_call: TRBV20-1; clone_size: NA; cdr3_aa: CSAGQLGARVQHF; cdr3_nt: TGCAGTGCCGGACAGCTGGGGGCAAGGGTCCAGCATTTT
d_call: NA; j_call: TRBJ2-3; v_call: TRBV27; clone_size: NA; cdr3_aa: CASRLGSTDTQYF; cdr3_nt: TGTGCCAGCAGGTTAGGGAGCACAGATACGCAGTATTTT
d_call: NA; j_call: TRBJ2-3; v_call: TRBV5-1; clone_size: many; cdr3_aa: CASSWPPEGGSRTDTQYF; cdr3_nt: TGCGCCAGCAGCTGGCCTCCTGAAGGGGGGAGCCGGACAGATACGCAGTATTTT
d_call: NA; j_call: TRBJ2-2; v_call: TRBV7-9; clone_size: NA; cdr3_aa: CASSPDSVGGELFF; cdr3_nt: TGTGCCAGCAGCCCGGACTCGGTGGGCGGGGAGCTGTTTTTT
d_call: TRBD1; j_call: TRBJ2-7; v_call: TRBV20-1; clone_size: NA; cdr3_aa: CSARDGPTGALEYF; cdr3_nt: TGCAGTGCTAGGGACGGTCCTACAGGGGCGTTGGAGTACTTC
d_call: TRBD2; j_call: TRBJ2-1; v_call: TRBV6-5; clone_size: NA; cdr3_aa: CASSSLAGWSSYNEQFF; cdr3_nt: TGTGCCAGCAGTTCCCTAGCGGGTTGGAGCTCCTACAATGAGCAGTTCTTC
d_call: NA; j_call: TRBJ2-7; v_call: TRBV20-1; clone_size: NA; cdr3_aa: CSAREQTYEQYF; cdr3_nt: TGCAGTGCTAGAGAGCAGACCTACGAGCAGTACTTC
d_call: TRBD1; j_call: TRBJ2-7; v_call: TRBV2; clone_size: NA; cdr3_aa: CASSEVFGRGPYEQYF; cdr3_nt: TGTGCCAGCAGTGAAGTCTTTGGCAGGGGGCCCTACGAGCAGTACTTC